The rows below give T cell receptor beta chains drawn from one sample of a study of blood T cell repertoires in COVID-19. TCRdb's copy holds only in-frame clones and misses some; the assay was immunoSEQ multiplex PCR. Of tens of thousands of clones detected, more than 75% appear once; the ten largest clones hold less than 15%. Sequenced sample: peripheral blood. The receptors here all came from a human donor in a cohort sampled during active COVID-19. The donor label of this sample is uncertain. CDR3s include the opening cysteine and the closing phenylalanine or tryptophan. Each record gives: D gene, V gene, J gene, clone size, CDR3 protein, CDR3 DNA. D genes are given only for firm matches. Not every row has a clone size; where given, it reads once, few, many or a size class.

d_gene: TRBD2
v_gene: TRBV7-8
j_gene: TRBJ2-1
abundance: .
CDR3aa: CASSLSPSGGVGNEQFF
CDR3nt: TGTGCCAGCAGCTTATCTCCTAGCGGGGGGGTAGGCAATGAGCAGTTCTTC

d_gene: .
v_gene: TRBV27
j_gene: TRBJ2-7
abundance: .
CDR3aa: CASGRAGSSYEQYF
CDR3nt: TGTGCCAGCGGCAGGGCCGGCAGCTCCTACGAGCAGTACTTC

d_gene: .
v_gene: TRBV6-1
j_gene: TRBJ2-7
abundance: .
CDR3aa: CASSEMWGVTYEQYF
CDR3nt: TGTGCCAGCAGTGAAATGTGGGGAGTCACCTACGAGCAGTACTTC

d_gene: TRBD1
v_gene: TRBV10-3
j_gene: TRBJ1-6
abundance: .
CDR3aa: CAISDRDSPLHF
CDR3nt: TGTGCCATCAGCGACAGGGATTCACCCCTCCACTTT

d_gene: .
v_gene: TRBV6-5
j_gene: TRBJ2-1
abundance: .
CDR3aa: CASRVALTSYNEQFF
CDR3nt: TGTGCCAGCAGAGTGGCCTTGACTAGCTACAATGAGCAGTTCTTC

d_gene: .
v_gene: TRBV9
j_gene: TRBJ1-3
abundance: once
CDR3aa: CASSPGSSGNTIYF
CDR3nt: TGTGCCAGCAGCCCCGGGAGCTCTGGAAACACCATATATTTT

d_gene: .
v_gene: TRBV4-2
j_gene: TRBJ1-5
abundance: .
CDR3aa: CASSQDRSLDQPQHF
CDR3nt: TGTGCCAGCAGCCAAGATCGGTCTCTTGATCAGCCCCAGCATTTT

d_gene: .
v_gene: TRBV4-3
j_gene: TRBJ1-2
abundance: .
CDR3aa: CASSQVGVYGYTF
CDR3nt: TGCGCCAGCAGCCAAGTCGGGGTCTATGGCTACACCTTC

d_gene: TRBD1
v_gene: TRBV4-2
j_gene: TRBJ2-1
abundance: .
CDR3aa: CASSQDGDSEQFF
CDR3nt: TGTGCCAGCAGCCAAGATGGGGACAGTGAGCAGTTCTTC

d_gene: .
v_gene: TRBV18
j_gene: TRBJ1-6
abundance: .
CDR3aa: CASSPLDRSSNSPLHF
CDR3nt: TGTGCCAGCTCACCACTCGACAGGTCCAGTAATTCACCCCTCCACTTT

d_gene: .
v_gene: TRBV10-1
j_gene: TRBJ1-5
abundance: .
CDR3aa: CASSESTRTVGNQPQHF
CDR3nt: TGCGCCAGCAGTGAGTCGACCCGGACAGTAGGCAATCAGCCCCAGCATTTT

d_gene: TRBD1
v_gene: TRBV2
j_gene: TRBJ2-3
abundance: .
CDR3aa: CASSERTGHTDTQYF
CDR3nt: TGTGCCAGCAGTGAGAGGACAGGGCACACAGATACGCAGTATTTT

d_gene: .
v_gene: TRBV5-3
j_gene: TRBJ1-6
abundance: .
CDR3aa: CARSFPGEKESPLHF
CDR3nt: TGTGCCAGAAGCTTCCCAGGGGAAAAAGAATCACCCCTCCACTTT

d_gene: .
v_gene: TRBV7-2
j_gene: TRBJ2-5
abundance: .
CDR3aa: CASSAVRGETQYF
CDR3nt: TGTGCCAGCAGCGCTGTGAGAGGAGAGACCCAGTACTTC

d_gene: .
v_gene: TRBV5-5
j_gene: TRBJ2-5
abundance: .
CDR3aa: CASSFPGTQETQYF
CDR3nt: TGTGCCAGCAGCTTCCCGGGAACCCAAGAGACCCAGTACTTC

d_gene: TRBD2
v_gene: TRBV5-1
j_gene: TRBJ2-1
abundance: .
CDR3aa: CASSSRAGGPPTSYNEQFF
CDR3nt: TGCGCCAGCAGCTCCCGAGCGGGGGGGCCACCGACCTCCTACAATGAGCAGTTCTTC

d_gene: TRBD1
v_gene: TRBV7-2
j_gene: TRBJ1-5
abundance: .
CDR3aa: CASSSGDRNQPQHF
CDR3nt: TGTGCCAGCAGCTCGGGGGACAGAAATCAGCCCCAGCATTTT

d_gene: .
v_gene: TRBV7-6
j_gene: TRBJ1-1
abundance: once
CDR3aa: CASSPSVSMNTEAFF
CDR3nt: TGTGCCAGCAGCCCATCGGTATCCATGAACACTGAAGCTTTCTTT

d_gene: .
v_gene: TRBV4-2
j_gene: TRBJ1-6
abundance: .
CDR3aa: CASSPRLGVSPLHF
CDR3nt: TGTGCCAGCAGCCCAAGACTGGGAGTATCACCCCTCCACTTT

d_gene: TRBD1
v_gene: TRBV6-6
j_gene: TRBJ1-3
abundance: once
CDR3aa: CASSYRQGSGNTIYF
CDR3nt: TGTGCCAGCAGTTACCGACAGGGAAGTGGAAACACCATATATTTT

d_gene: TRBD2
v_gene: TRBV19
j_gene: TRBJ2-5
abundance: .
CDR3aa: CASSTTSGETQYF
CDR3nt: TGTGCCAGTAGTACGACTAGCGGAGAGACCCAGTACTTC

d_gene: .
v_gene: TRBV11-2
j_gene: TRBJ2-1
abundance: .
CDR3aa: CASSLELGLTAYNEQFF
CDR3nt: TGTGCCAGCAGCTTAGAACTAGGCCTAACTGCCTACAATGAGCAGTTCTTC

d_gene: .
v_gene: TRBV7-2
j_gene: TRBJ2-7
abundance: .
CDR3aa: CASSFSTGGGRHEQYF
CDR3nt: TGTGCCAGCAGCTTTTCTACAGGGGGGGGGAGACACGAGCAGTACTTC

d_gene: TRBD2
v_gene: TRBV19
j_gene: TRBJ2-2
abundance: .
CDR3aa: CASRSSGGVNTGELFF
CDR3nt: TGTGCCAGTAGATCTAGCGGGGGGGTGAACACCGGGGAGCTGTTTTTT

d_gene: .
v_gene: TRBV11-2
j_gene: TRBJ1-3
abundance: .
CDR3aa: CASSLGGQSSSGNTIYF
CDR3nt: TGTGCCAGCAGCTTGGGCGGACAGTCAAGCTCTGGAAACACCATATATTTT

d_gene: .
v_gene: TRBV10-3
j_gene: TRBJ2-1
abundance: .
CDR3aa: CAIRSSGGPSYNEQFF
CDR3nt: TGTGCCATCAGGAGTAGCGGAGGCCCCTCCTACAATGAGCAGTTCTTC

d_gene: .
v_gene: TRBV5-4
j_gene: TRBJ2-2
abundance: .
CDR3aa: CASSLSGDTGELFF
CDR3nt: TGTGCCAGCAGCTTATCCGGGGACACCGGGGAGCTGTTTTTT

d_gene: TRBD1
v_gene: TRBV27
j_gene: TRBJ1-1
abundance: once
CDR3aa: CASSSFPPGTGGLVTEAFF
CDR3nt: TGTGCCAGCAGTTCCTTTCCCCCCGGGACAGGGGGCTTGGTCACTGAAGCTTTCTTT

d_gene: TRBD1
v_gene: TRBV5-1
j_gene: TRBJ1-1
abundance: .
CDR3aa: CASSSRQGNTEAFF
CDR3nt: TGCGCCAGCAGCTCCCGACAGGGGAACACTGAAGCTTTCTTT

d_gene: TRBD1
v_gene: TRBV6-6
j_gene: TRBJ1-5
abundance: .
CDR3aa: CASDSPDRGSHQPQHF
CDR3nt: TGTGCCAGCGACTCCCCGGACAGGGGTTCTCATCAGCCCCAGCATTTT

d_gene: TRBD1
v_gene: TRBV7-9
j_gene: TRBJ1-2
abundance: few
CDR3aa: CASRPGQNYGYTF
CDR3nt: TGTGCCAGCAGGCCGGGACAGAACTATGGCTACACCTTC

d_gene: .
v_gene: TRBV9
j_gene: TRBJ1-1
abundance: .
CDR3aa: CASSPVQGKAFF
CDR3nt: TGTGCCAGCAGCCCAGTCCAGGGGAAGGCTTTCTTT

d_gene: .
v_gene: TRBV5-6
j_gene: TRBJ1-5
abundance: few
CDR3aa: CASRRRGGRGNQPQHF
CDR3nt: TGTGCCAGCAGGCGAAGGGGGGGCAGGGGCAATCAGCCCCAGCATTTT

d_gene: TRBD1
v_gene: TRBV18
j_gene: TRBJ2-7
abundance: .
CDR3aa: CASSPGTASYEQYF
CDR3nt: TGTGCCAGCTCACCAGGGACAGCATCCTACGAGCAGTACTTC

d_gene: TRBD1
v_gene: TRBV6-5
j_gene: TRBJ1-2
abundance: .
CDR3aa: CASTSGTGGHYGYTF
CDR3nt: TGTGCCAGCACTTCCGGGACAGGGGGGCACTATGGCTACACCTTC

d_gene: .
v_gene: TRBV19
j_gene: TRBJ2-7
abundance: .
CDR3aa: CASSIGGGQQYF
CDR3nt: TGTGCCAGTAGTATTGGAGGGGGCCAGCAGTACTTC

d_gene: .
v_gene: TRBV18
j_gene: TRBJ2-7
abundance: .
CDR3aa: CASSPGMGRYEQYF
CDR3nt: TGTGCCAGCTCCCCGGGGATGGGAAGGTACGAGCAGTACTTC

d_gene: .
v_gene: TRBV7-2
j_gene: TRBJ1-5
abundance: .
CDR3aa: CASSSGAGNQPQHF
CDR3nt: TGTGCCAGCAGCTCAGGGGCCGGGAATCAGCCCCAGCATTTT

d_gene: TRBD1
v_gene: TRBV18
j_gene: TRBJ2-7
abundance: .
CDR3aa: CASSPNQGAYEQYF
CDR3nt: TGTGCCAGCTCACCCAATCAGGGGGCCTACGAGCAGTACTTC

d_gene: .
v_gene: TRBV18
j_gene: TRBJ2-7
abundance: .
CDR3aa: CASSPGGEVPYEQYF
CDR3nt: TGTGCCAGCTCACCAGGAGGGGAGGTGCCATACGAGCAGTACTTC

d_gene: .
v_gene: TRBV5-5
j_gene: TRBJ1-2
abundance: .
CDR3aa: CASSLRGAEGYTF
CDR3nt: TGTGCCAGCAGCTTACGTGGGGCCGAAGGCTACACCTTC

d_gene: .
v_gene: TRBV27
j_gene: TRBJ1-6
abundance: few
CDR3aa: CASSLWQISNSPLHF
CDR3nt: TGTGCCAGCAGTTTATGGCAGATCTCTAATTCACCCCTCCACTTT

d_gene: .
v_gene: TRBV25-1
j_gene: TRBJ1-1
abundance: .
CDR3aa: CASSRSRGLQEAFF
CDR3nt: TGTGCCAGCAGTCGTTCCAGGGGCCTTCAAGAAGCTTTCTTT

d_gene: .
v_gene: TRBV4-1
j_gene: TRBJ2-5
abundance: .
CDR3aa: CASSLQGNKETQYF
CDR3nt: TGCGCCAGCAGCTTACAGGGAAACAAAGAGACCCAGTACTTC

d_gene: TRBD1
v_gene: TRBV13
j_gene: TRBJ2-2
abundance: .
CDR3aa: CASSPNTGQMNTGELFF
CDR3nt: TGTGCCAGCAGCCCTAATACGGGACAGATGAACACCGGGGAGCTGTTTTTT

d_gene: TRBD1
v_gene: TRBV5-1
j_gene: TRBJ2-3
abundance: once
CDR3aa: CASSLKQGVGTDTQYF
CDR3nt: TGCGCCAGCAGCTTGAAACAGGGGGTAGGGACAGATACGCAGTATTTT

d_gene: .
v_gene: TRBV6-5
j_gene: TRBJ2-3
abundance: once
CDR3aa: CASRETAGTDTQYF
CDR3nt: TGTGCCAGCAGGGAGACAGCCGGCACAGATACGCAGTATTTT

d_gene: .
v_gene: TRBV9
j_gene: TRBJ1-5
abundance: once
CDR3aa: CASSPGEGRYQPQHF
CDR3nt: TGTGCCAGCAGCCCCGGGGAGGGAAGGTATCAGCCCCAGCATTTT

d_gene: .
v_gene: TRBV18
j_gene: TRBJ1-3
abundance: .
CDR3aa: CASSPPSVGVTYGNTIYF
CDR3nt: TGTGCCAGCTCACCCCCCTCAGTAGGGGTTACGTATGGAAACACCATATATTTT

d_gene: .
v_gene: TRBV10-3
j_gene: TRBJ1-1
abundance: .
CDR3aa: CAISEGRSNTEAFF
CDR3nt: TGTGCCATCAGTGAGGGCAGATCGAACACTGAAGCTTTCTTT

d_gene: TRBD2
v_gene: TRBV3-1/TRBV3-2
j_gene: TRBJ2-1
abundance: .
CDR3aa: CASSPRGGSSNEQFF
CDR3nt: TGTGCCAGCAGCCCCCGGGGGGGCTCTTCGAATGAGCAGTTCTTC